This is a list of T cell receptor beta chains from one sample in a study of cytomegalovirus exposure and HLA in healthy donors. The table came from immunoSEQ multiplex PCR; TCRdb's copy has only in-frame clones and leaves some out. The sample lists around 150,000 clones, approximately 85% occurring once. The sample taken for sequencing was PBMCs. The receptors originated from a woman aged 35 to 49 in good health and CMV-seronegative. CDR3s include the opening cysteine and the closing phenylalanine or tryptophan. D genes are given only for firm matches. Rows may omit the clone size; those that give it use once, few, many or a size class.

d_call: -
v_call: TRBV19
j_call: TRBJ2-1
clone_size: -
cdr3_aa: CASSQLAVSYNEQFF
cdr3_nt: TGTGCCAGTAGTCAACTAGCTGTCTCCTACAATGAGCAGTTCTTC

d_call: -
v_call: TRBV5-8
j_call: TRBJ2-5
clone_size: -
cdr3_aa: CASSRRGQETQYF
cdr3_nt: TGTGCCAGCAGCCGGAGGGGTCAAGAGACCCAGTACTTC

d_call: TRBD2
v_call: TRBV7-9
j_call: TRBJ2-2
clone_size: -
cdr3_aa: CSSSQPGLSPNTGELFF
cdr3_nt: TGTTCCAGCAGCCAACCGGGACTAAGCCCGAACACCGGGGAGCTGTTTTTT

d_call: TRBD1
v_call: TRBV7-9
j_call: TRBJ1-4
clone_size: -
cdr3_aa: CASSASGGKYGEKLFF
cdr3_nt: TGTGCCAGCAGCGCGTCAGGGGGGAAGTATGGTGAAAAACTGTTTTTT

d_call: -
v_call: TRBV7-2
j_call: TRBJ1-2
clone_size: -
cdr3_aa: CASSLNSPGPDGYTF
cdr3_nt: TGTGCCAGCAGCTTAAATTCCCCAGGTCCCGATGGCTACACCTTC

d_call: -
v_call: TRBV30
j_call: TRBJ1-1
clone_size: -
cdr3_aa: CAWSVKGRGTMNTEAFF
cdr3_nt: TGTGCCTGGAGTGTAAAGGGGAGGGGAACAATGAACACTGAAGCTTTCTTT

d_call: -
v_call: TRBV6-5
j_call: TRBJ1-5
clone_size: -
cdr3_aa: CASSPYSDRNQPQHF
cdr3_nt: TGTGCCAGCAGCCCGTACAGTGATCGCAATCAGCCCCAGCATTTT

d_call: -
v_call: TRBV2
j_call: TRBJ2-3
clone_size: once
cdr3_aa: CASKSVSSTDTQYF
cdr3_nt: TGTGCCAGCAAGTCGGTTTCTAGCACAGATACGCAGTATTTT

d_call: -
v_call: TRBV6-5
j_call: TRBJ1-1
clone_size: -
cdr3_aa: CASSSGQPNTEAFF
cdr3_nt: TGTGCCAGCAGCTCCGGACAGCCCAACACTGAAGCTTTCTTT

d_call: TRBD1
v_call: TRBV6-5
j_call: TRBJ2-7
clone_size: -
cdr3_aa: CASSKDRGYEQYF
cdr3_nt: TGTGCCAGCAGCAAGGACAGGGGCTACGAGCAGTACTTC

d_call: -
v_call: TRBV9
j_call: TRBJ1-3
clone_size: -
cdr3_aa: CASSISQDSGNTIYF
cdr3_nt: TGTGCCAGCAGCATTAGTCAAGACTCTGGAAACACCATATATTTT

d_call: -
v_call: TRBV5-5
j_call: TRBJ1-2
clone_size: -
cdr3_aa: CASSLFNSFNWGYTF
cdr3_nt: TGTGCCAGCAGCTTGTTCAACAGCTTCAACTGGGGCTACACCTTC

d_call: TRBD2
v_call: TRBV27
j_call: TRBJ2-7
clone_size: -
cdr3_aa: CASNSGRAGEQYF
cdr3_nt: TGTGCCAGCAATAGCGGGAGGGCGGGTGAGCAGTACTTC

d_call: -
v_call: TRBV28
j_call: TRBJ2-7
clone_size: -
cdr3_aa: CATGIFSGSYEQYF
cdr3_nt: TGTGCTACCGGCATATTTTCCGGGTCCTACGAGCAGTACTTC

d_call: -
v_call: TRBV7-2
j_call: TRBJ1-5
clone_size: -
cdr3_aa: CASSHGGGAGGQPQHF
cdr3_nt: TGTGCCAGCAGCCATGGGGGCGGTGCCGGTGGTCAGCCCCAGCATTTT

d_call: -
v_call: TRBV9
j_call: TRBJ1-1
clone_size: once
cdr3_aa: CASSVDGRDTEAFF
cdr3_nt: TGTGCCAGCAGCGTAGACGGTCGGGACACTGAAGCTTTCTTT

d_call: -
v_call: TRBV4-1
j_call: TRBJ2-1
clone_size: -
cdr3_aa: CASSRGGIAGLQYNEQFF
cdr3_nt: TGCGCCAGCAGCCGAGGGGGTATAGCGGGCCTACAATACAATGAGCAGTTCTTC

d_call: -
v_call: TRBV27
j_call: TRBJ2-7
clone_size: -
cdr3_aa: CASSPGRRVEYF
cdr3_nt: TGTGCCAGCAGCCCCGGTCGCAGGGTAGAGTACTTC

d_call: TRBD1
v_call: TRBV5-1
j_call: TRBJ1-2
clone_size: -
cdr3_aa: CASSFGQGAGYTF
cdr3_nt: TGCGCCAGCAGCTTTGGACAGGGAGCAGGCTACACCTTC

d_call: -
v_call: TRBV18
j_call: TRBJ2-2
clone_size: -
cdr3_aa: CASSIRIATGELFF
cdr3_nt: TGTGCCAGCTCAATCCGAATAGCGACCGGGGAGCTGTTTTTT

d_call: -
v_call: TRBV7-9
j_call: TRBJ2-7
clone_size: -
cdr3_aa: CASSIAGGEQYF
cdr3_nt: TGTGCCAGCAGCATCGCCGGGGGCGAGCAGTACTTC

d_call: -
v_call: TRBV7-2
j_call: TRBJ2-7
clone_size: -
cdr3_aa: CASSFDRQYEQYF
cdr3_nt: TGTGCCAGCAGCTTTGACAGGCAGTACGAGCAGTACTTC

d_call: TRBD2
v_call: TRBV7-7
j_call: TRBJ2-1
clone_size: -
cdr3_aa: CASSLGDTSGSGDNEQFF
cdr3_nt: TGTGCTAGCAGCTTAGGAGATACTAGCGGGAGTGGCGACAATGAGCAGTTCTTC

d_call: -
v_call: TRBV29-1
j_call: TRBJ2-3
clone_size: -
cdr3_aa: CSVWIPGDGPPSTDTQYF
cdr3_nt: TGCAGCGTTTGGATCCCGGGGGACGGCCCTCCATCCACAGATACGCAGTATTTT

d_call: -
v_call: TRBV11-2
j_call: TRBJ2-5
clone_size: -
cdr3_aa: CASSLAIQVQETQYF
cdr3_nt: TGTGCCAGCAGCTTAGCTATCCAGGTACAAGAGACCCAGTACTTC

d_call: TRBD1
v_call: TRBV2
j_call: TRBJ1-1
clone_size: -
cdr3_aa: CASNAQGAENTEAFF
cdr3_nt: TGTGCCAGCAACGCACAGGGGGCGGAAAACACTGAAGCTTTCTTT

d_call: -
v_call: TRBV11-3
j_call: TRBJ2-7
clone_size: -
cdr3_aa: CASSHWSGEQYF
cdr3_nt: TGTGCCAGCAGCCATTGGTCCGGCGAGCAGTACTTC

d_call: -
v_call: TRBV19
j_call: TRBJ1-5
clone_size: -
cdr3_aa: CASSIGGTNNQPQHF
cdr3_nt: TGTGCCAGTAGTATCGGGGGGACGAACAATCAGCCCCAGCATTTT

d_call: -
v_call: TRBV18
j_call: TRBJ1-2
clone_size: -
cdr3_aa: CASSPPGGGFIGYTF
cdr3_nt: TGTGCCAGCTCACCACCGGGAGGGGGATTTATTGGCTACACCTTC

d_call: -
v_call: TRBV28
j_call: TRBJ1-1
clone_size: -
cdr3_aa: CASSSPRGMRTEAFF
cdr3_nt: TGTGCCAGCAGCTCCCCTCGGGGAATGCGGACTGAGGCTTTCTTT

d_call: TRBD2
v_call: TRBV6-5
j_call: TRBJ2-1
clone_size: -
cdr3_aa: CASSYPVSGTVNEQFF
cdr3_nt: TGTGCCAGCAGTTACCCTGTTAGCGGGACGGTCAATGAGCAGTTCTTC

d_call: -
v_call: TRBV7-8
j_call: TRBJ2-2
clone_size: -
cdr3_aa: CASSPPPGAGELFF
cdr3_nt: TGTGCCAGCAGCCCTCCGCCAGGGGCCGGGGAGCTGTTTTTT

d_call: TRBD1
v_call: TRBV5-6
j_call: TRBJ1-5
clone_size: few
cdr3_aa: CASSTTGNGQPQHF
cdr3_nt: TGTGCCAGCAGCACGACAGGGAATGGTCAGCCCCAGCATTTT

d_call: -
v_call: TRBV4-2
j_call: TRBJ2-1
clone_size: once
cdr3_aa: CASSQADAPGEYNEQFF
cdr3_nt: TGTGCCAGCAGCCAGGCCGATGCGCCGGGAGAATACAATGAGCAGTTCTTC

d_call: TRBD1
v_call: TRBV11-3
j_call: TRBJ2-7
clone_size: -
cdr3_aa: CASSSGQRFSYEQYF
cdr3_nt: TGTGCCAGCAGCTCGGGACAGAGATTCTCCTACGAGCAGTACTTC

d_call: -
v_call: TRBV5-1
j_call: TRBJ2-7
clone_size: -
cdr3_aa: CASSLGPRQPAEQYF
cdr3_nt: TGCGCCAGCAGCTTGGGTCCGAGACAACCAGCCGAGCAGTACTTC

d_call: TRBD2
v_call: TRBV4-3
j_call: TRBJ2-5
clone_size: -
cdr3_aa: CASSQVSPRTSGTGRRETQYF
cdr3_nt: TGCGCCAGCAGCCAAGTCAGCCCGCGTACTAGCGGAACGGGCCGGAGGGAGACCCAGTACTTC

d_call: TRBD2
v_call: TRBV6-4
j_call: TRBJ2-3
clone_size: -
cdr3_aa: CASSDREVPDTQYF
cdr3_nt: TGTGCCAGCAGTGACCGGGAGGTCCCAGATACGCAGTATTTT

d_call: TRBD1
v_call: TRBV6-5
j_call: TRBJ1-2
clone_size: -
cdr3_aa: CASSYGDRGYGYTF
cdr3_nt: TGTGCCAGCAGTTACGGGGACAGGGGCTATGGCTACACCTTC

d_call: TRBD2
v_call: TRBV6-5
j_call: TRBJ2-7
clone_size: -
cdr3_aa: CASSFGLGIYEQYF
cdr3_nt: TGTGCCAGCAGTTTTGGACTAGGCATCTACGAGCAGTACTTC

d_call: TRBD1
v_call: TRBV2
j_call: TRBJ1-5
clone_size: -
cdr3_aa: CASSERTGTQPQHF
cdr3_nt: TGTGCCAGCAGTGAGAGGACAGGGACGCAGCCCCAGCATTTT

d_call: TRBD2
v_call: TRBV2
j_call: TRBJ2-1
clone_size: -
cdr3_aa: CASGGAGGAYNEQFF
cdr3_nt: TGTGCCAGCGGTGGGGCGGGAGGCGCCTACAATGAGCAGTTCTTC

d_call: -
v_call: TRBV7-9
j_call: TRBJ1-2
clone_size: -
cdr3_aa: CASSLGGDGYTF
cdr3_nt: TGTGCCAGCAGCTTAGGGGGCGACGGCTACACCTTC

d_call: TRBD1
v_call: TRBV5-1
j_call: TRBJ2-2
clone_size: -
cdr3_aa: CATRQGLTGELFF
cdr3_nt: TGCGCCACCAGACAGGGGTTAACCGGGGAGCTGTTTTTT

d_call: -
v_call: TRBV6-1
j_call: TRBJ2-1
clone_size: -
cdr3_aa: CASSADRMNEQFF
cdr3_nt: TGTGCCAGCAGTGCGGACAGAATGAATGAGCAGTTCTTC

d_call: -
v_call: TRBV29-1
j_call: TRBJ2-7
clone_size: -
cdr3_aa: CSVGGASSYEQYF
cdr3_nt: TGCAGCGTTGGCGGGGCGAGCTCCTACGAGCAGTACTTC

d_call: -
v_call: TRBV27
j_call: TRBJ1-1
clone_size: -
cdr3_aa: CASTPRPSWTEAFF
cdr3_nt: TGTGCCAGCACCCCGAGGCCCTCGTGGACTGAAGCTTTCTTT

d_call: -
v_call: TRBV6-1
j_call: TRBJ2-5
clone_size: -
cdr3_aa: CASSEGTHSETQYF
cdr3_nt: TGTGCCAGCAGTGAAGGGACACACTCAGAGACCCAGTACTTC

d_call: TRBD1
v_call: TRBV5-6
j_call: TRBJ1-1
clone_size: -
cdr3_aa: CASSTRQGILGNTEAFF
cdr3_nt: TGTGCCAGCAGCACCCGACAGGGGATCTTAGGGAACACTGAAGCTTTCTTT

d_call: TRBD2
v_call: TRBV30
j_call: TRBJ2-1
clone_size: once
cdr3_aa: CAWSGTSGSSYNEQFF
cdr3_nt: TGTGCCTGGAGTGGCACTAGCGGGAGCTCCTACAATGAGCAGTTCTTC

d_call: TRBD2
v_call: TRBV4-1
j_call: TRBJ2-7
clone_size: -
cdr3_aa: CASSHGGLAVYEQYF
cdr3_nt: TGCGCCAGCAGCCACGGCGGACTAGCGGTTTACGAGCAGTACTTC

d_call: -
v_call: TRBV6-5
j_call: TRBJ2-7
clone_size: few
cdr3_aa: CASSYAPRGGSYEQYF
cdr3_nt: TGTGCCAGCAGTTACGCTCCGAGGGGGGGCTCCTACGAGCAGTACTTC

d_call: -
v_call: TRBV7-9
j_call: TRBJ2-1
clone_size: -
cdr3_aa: CSSSLDSGFYNEQFF
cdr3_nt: TGTTCCAGCAGCTTAGACAGCGGGTTCTACAATGAGCAGTTCTTC

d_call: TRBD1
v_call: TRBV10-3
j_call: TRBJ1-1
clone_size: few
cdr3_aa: CAISEQGDTEAFF
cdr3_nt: TGTGCCATCAGTGAACAGGGGGACACTGAAGCTTTCTTT

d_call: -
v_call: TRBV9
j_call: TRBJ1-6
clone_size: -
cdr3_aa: CASSLKGLGFGNSPLHF
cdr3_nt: TGTGCCAGCAGCCTCAAGGGGTTAGGGTTCGGCAATTCACCCCTCCACTTT